The 20 T cell receptor beta chains below come from one sample, sequenced in a study of T cell responses to AZD1222 COVID-19 vaccine. Repertoires were generated with immunoSEQ multiplex PCR, while TCRdb's copy carries only in-frame clones and drops some. The sample yields about 100,000 clones, more than 70% seen once. The starting material was peripheral blood, obtained on day 0 of MenACWY control vaccination. Receptors were obtained from an adult in good health.

The rearrangement uses TRBV28 and TRBJ2-1; D perhaps matches TRBD1 (5 bases). V lost 6 bases and J 5 bases, leaving 8 bases between the germline ends. The germline gives CDR1 MDHEN, CDR2 SYDVKM. CDR3 length: 12 amino acids. The CDR3 DNA follows: TGTGCCAGCAGCCAGGGCGACAATGAGCAGTTCTTC. It encodes CASSQGDNEQFF.

This chain links TRBV5-4 with TRBJ1-1, with 8 positions matching TRBD1. The junction had 8 bases not matched to a gene; V was cut back by 4 bases and J by 3 bases. Per germline, CDR1 SGHNT and CDR2 YYREEE (reference sequence). There are 15 residues in the CDR3. The CDR3 nucleotides read TGTGCCAGCAGCCCCAGACAGGGGCTCGACACTGAAGCTTTCTTT. Translated: CASSPRQGLDTEAFF.

This sequence joins TRBV19 and TRBJ1-5; D gene ambiguous. V was cut by 3 bases and J by 1 base, with 10 bases left in between. The CDR3 covers 15 residues. From germline, CDR1 is LNHDA and CDR2 SQIVND (reference sequence). The CDR3 sequence is CASSISGSSNQPQHF. The DNA of the CDR3 is TGTGCCAGTAGTATCTCAGGTTCCAGCAATCAGCCCCAGCATTTT.

The V and J genes are TRBV28 and TRBJ2-3, with TRBD1 matching over 11 bases. V dropped 8 bases and J dropped 3; count of bases not matched to a gene: 13. This CDR3 is 17 amino acids long. Germline lookup yields CDR1 MDHEN and CDR2 SYDVKM. The CDR3 loop is CASYRQGGTGGTDTQYF. The CDR3 DNA follows: TGTGCCAGCTACCGCCAAGGGGGGACAGGGGGTACAGATACGCAGTATTTT. The entire variable domain, with the rest obtained from reference TRBV28 and TRBJ2-3, is as follows: DVKVTQSSRYLVKRTGEKVFLECVQDMDHENMFWYRQDPGLGLRLIYFSYDVKMKEKGDIPEGYSVSREKKERFSLILESASTNQTSMYLCASYRQGGTGGTDTQYFGPGTRLTVL.

V usage is TRBV11-2 and J usage is TRBJ1-1; D gene unclear. In germline, CDR1 is SGHAT, CDR2 FQNNGV. V shed 5 bases and J shed 5 bases, with 15 bases lying between them. There are 14 residues in the CDR3. CDR3 DNA sequence: TGTGCCAGCAGCCCCCCCGCCCTGGGGACTGAAGCTTTCTTT. Residues: CASSPPALGTEAFF.

The chain uses TRBV5-8 and TRBJ1-6; D ambiguous. The V end was cut by 5 bases, the J end by 11 bases, with 14 bases between. The CDR3 contains 13 residues. Looked up from germline, CDR1 is SGHTS and CDR2 is YDEGEE. The CDR3 protein is CASRAPAVPPLHF. Here the CDR3 DNA reads TGTGCCAGCAGGGCCCCGGCCGTCCCACCCCTCCACTTT.

This chain connects TRBV6-1 to TRBJ1-5, with TRBD1 matching over 9 bases. This CDR3 spans 15 amino acids. Germline V gene data show CDR1 as MNHNS and CDR2 as SASEGT. The junction had 3 bases not matched to a gene; V was cut back by 2 bases and J by 4 bases. Written as DNA, the CDR3 is TGTGCCAGCAGTGAAAGGGACAGGGTAAATCAGCCCCAGCATTTT. It codes for CASSERDRVNQPQHF.

The rearrangement links TRBV27 to TRBJ1-1, with a tentative D call TRBD1 (6 bases). The CDR3 totals 14 residues. Germline V gene lookup returns CDR1 MNHEY and CDR2 SMNVEV (reference sequence). V was trimmed by 7 bases and J by 5 bases, leaving 17 bases between them. For the CDR3, the DNA is TGTGCCAGCAAATTATCCGGGGGGCGGACTGAAGCTTTCTTT. This sequence encodes CASKLSGGRTEAFF.

V and J are TRBV2 and TRBJ1-4, with TRBD1 as a possible D gene (5 bases). Germline loops: CDR1 SNHLY, CDR2 FYNNEI. Trimming removed 5 bases from V and 5 bases from J, with 12 bases in between. The CDR3 totals 14 residues. CDR3 amino acids: CASSRGRPNEKLFF. In DNA form, the CDR3 reads TGTGCCAGCAGTCGGGGCAGACCAAATGAAAAACTGTTTTTT. The full variable domain, rest sourced from reference TRBV2 and TRBJ1-4, is EPEVTQTPSHQVTQMGQEVILRCVPISNHLYFYWYRQILGQKVEFLVSFYNNEISEKSEIFDDQFSVERPDGSNFTLKIRSTKLEDSAMYFCASSRGRPNEKLFFGSGTQLSVL.

The chain is built from TRBV6-2 or TRBV6-3 and TRBJ1-5; a weak D match, TRBD1 (6 bases). In germline, CDR1 is MNHEY, CDR2 SVGEGT. This CDR3 has 13 residues. The V end lost 4 bases, the J end lost 4 bases, and 8 bases lay between the germline ends. This CDR3 reads CASSSRGNQPQHF. CDR3 nucleotides: TGTGCCAGCAGTTCGAGGGGGAATCAGCCCCAGCATTTT.

V gene TRBV5-1 combines with J gene TRBJ2-3, with D unclear. The germline CDR1 and CDR2 sequences are SGHRS and YFSETQ. V was pared by 0 bases and J by 4 bases, with 12 bases between. The CDR3 covers 15 residues. As DNA, the CDR3 is TGCGCCAGCAGCTTGGCGGGCAGAGGAGCAGATACGCAGTATTTT. Amino acid sequence: CASSLAGRGADTQYF. The full variable domain, completed using reference TRBV5-1 and TRBJ2-3, is KAGVTQTPRYLIKTRGQQVTLSCSPISGHRSVSWYQQTPGQGLQFLFEYFSETQRNKGNFPGRFSGRQFSNSRSEMNVSTLELGDSALYLCASSLAGRGADTQYFGPGTRLTVL.

The chain recombines TRBV29-1 with TRBJ1-2; the D is unclear. Trimming took off 2 bases at V and 4 bases at J, with 11 bases between the two ends. CDR1 and CDR2 (germline): SQVTM, ANQGSEA. The CDR3 consists of 13 residues. CDR3 residues: CSVEKAHGYGYTF. The CDR3 region has the DNA TGCAGCGTTGAAAAGGCACATGGCTATGGCTACACCTTC. Together with reference TRBV29-1 and TRBJ1-2, the CDR3 gives the full variable domain: SAVISQKPSRDICQRGTSLTIQCQVDSQVTMMFWYRQQPGQSLTLIATANQGSEATYESGFVIDKFPISRPNLTFSTLTVSNMSPEDSSIYLCSVEKAHGYGYTFGSGTRLTVV.

The DNA of the CDR3 is TGTGCCAGCACTAGGACAGGTTATTCACCCCTCCACTTT. Protein product: CASTRTGYSPLHF. The chain combines TRBV6-5 with TRBJ1-6; 7 nucleotides agree with TRBD1. From germline, CDR1 is MNHEY and CDR2 SVGAGI. V shed 7 bases and J 8 bases; nucleotides not matched to a gene: 5. This CDR3 contains 13 residues.

The chain combines TRBV6-5 with TRBJ2-3, with 8 nucleotides matching TRBD2. The junction had 5 bases not matched to a gene; V was cut back by 4 bases and J by 5 bases. The germline V gene encodes CDR1 MNHEY and CDR2 SVGAGI. The CDR3 is 14 residues long. This CDR3 reads CASSFRLARDTQYF. The CDR3 nucleotides are TGTGCCAGCAGTTTTCGACTAGCGAGAGATACGCAGTATTTT.

This chain joins TRBV5-4 and TRBJ1-2; possibly TRBD1 for D (5 bases). The germline V gene encodes CDR1 SGHNT and CDR2 YYREEE (reference sequence). The V end lost 0 bases, the J end lost 4 bases, and 10 bases lay between the germline ends. CDR3 length equals 14 residues. CDR3 protein: CASSLVSGGYGYTF. The DNA of the CDR3 is TGTGCCAGCAGCTTGGTATCGGGGGGCTATGGCTACACCTTC. The full variable domain, with the rest looked up from reference TRBV5-4 and TRBJ1-2, is ETGVTQSPTHLIKTRGQQVTLRCSSQSGHNTVSWYQQALGQGPQFIFQYYREEENGRGNFPPRFSGLQFPNYSSELNVNALELDDSALYLCASSLVSGGYGYTFGSGTRLTVV.

The chain has TRBV12-2 and TRBJ1-5. TRBV12-2 is an annotated pseudogene. This CDR3 has 14 residues. This CDR3 reads CASRPPSRGQPQHF. CDR3 DNA sequence: TGTGCAAGTCGCCCCCCCTCTCGGGGTCAGCCCCAGCATTTT.

The genes are TRBV7-6 and TRBJ2-2; D ambiguous. Trimming removed 3 bases at V and 5 bases at J, with 1 base between. CDR3 length: 11 residues. CDR1 is SGHVS, CDR2 FNYEAQ, per germline. CDR3 residues: CASSFTGELFF. The CDR3 DNA reads as TGTGCCAGCAGCTTTACCGGGGAGCTGTTTTTT.

This chain connects TRBV24-1 to TRBJ2-1, with 7 bases lining up with TRBD2. The germline gives CDR1 KGHDR, CDR2 SFDVKD. V shed 1 base and J 4 bases; nucleotides not matched to a gene: 6. CDR3 length: 16 amino acids. CDR3 region: CATSDLLASIYNEQFF. The CDR3 nucleotides read TGTGCCACCAGTGATTTACTAGCGTCGATATACAATGAGCAGTTCTTC.

This clone appeared a single time. This sequence joins TRBV19 and TRBJ2-2, with TRBD1 identical over 10 bases. Germline V CDR1 and CDR2: LNHDA, SQIVND (reference sequence). Germline trimming cut 1 base from V and 5 bases from J; bases unmatched to any gene: 4. The CDR3 totals 16 residues. This chain's CDR3 is CASSIVGQGLTGELFF. In DNA, the CDR3 is TGTGCCAGTAGTATAGTGGGACAGGGGTTGACCGGGGAGCTGTTTTTT. Combining the CDR3 with reference TRBV19 and TRBJ2-2 gives the whole variable domain DGGITQSPKYLFRKEGQNVTLSCEQNLNHDAMYWYRQDPGQGLRLIYYSQIVNDFQKGDIAEGYSVSREKKESFPLTVTSAQKNPTAFYLCASSIVGQGLTGELFFGEGSRLTVL.

This clone has just one count. The chain is built from TRBV15 and TRBJ1-3; D remains unclear. V lost 0 bases and J 7 bases, leaving 7 bases between the germline ends. The CDR3 is 13 amino acids. Germline V gives CDR1 LNHNV, CDR2 YYDKDF (reference sequence). This CDR3 is CATSRDRWNTIYF. The CDR3 bases are TGTGCCACCAGCAGAGATAGATGGAACACCATATATTTT.